This record covers a single T cell receptor beta chain. CDR3 length: 17 residues. Germline V gene lookup returns CDR1 SGHAT and CDR2 FQNNGV. The ends lost 1 base at V and 2 bases at J; junction bases unmatched: 8. This sample is drawn from a study of early T cells in non-severe SARS-CoV-2 infection. In the study overall: Unsorted whole blood bulk RNA was sequenced, with unpaired chains.

Attachment of unique molecular identifiers was made to individual cDNA molecules. A single record per CDR3 protein comes from TCRdb applying MiXCR to the 5' RACE reads. The data contain roughly 27,000 distinct CDR3 sequences, roughly 9.7% of them singletons. The gene calls are TRBV11-2 and TRBJ2-1; 7 bases are shared with TRBD2. Sequencing used whole blood. The clonotype was recovered from an adult who was a healthcare worker with PCR-confirmed SARS-CoV-2 infection or an uninfected control (not recorded which). CDR3 in DNA: TGTGCCAGCAGCTTAGGGGCTAGCGGACTTACCTACAATGAGCAGTTCTTC. Amino acid sequence: CASSLGASGLTYNEQFF.